Below, 17 T cell receptor beta chains from the same sample are listed, as sequenced in a study of control samples from healthy donors and cancer patients. Some clones are missing from TCRdb's copy, which holds only in-frame ones; the method was immunoSEQ multiplex PCR. The profile shows tens of thousands of clones, nearly 90% of them singletons. Sequenced sample: blood. These receptors all come from a man aged 50 to 60 in good health.

V and J are TRBV11-2 and TRBJ1-1; D unclear. Looked up from germline, CDR1 is SGHAT and CDR2 is FQNNGV. V dropped 1 base and J dropped 5 bases, with 11 bases sitting between them. The CDR3 is 14 residues long. The CDR3 DNA reads as TGTGCCAGCAGCTTAGTAAGCTATGGGACTGAAGCTTTCTTT. This codes for CASSLVSYGTEAFF. Full variable domain (remainder filled in from reference TRBV11-2 and TRBJ1-1): EAGVAQSPRYKIIEKRQSVAFWCNPISGHATLYWYQQILGQGPKLLIQFQNNGVVDDSQLPKDRFSAERLKGVDSTLKIQPAKLEDSAVYLCASSLVSYGTEAFFGQGTRLTVV.

This clone was counted once. The chain employs TRBV10-1 and TRBJ1-2; TRBD1 agrees at 9 bases. V was clipped by 2 bases and J by 4 bases; unmatched bases: 5. Germline V gives CDR1 WNHNN, CDR2 SYGVQD (reference sequence). This CDR3 contains 15 residues. CDR3 DNA sequence: TGCGCCAGCAGTGAGGGGACAGGGTACAGCTATGGCTACACCTTC. As protein: CASSEGTGYSYGYTF.

The V and J genes are TRBV14 and TRBJ1-2; TRBD1 might be the D (5 bases). V was clipped by 6 bases and J by 5 bases, with 13 bases between them. In germline, CDR1 is SGHDN, CDR2 FVKESK. The CDR3 runs 13 residues. The CDR3 region has the DNA TGTGCCAGCAGGAAGAGGGGCGGGTATGGCTACACCTTC. This sequence encodes CASRKRGGYGYTF.

The chain has TRBV6-1 and TRBJ2-5; a possible D gene is TRBD1 (5 bases). Between the trimmed V and J ends, which lost 2 bases and 5 bases, there was a span of 18 bases. The CDR3 is 16 residues long. CDR1 and CDR2 from the germline V gene are MNHNS and SASEGT. CDR3 loop: CASSEIWAGQRETQYF. As DNA, the CDR3 is TGTGCCAGCAGTGAAATTTGGGCAGGGCAACGCGAGACCCAGTACTTC.

This clone was detected once. The chain recombines TRBV12-3 or TRBV12-4 with TRBJ2-7, with TRBD1 as a possible D gene (5 bases). Trimming stripped 4 bases from V and 4 bases from J, with 11 bases between. The CDR3 spans 13 residues. CDR3 residues: CASSSATAYEQYF. The CDR3 DNA reads TGTGCCAGCAGTTCGGCGACAGCTTACGAGCAGTACTTC.

The CDR3 sequence is CASRLQKTDAEAFF. DNA of the CDR3: TGTGCCAGCAGGTTACAGAAAACCGACGCTGAAGCTTTCTTT. The chain recombines TRBV6-5 with TRBJ1-1; D unclear. The germline CDR1 and CDR2 sequences are MNHEY and SVGAGI. The ends were cut back, 6 bases at V and 6 bases at J, with 17 bases in the middle. The CDR3 covers 14 residues.

The V gene is TRBV5-1, the J gene TRBJ1-1; the D is unclear. Trimming shortened V by 3 bases and J by 0 bases, and 6 bases separated the two germline ends. The CDR3 is made up of 13 amino acids. Germline V lookup: CDR1 SGHRS, CDR2 YFSETQ. The DNA for the CDR3 is TGCGCCAGCAGCTCCACCTTGAACACTGAAGCTTTCTTT. Its protein is CASSSTLNTEAFF.

The CDR3 DNA reads TGTGCCAGCAGTTCTGGACAGGGAAGCTACGAGCAGTACTTC. It translates to CASSSGQGSYEQYF. The gene calls are TRBV6-5 and TRBJ2-7; 8 positions match TRBD1. The CDR3 runs 14 residues. Trimming took 4 bases from V and 3 from J; bases not matched to a gene: 5. CDR1 is MNHEY and CDR2 is SVGAGI in the germline V gene.

This rearrangement joins TRBV19 to TRBJ1-3; no clear D. V was pared by 1 base and J by 0 bases, with 7 bases between. The CDR3 covers 15 residues. CDR1 is LNHDA and CDR2 is SQIVND in the germline V gene (reference sequence). The CDR3: CASSIVSLSGNTIYF. DNA for the CDR3: TGTGCCAGTAGTATAGTTTCCCTCTCTGGAAACACCATATATTTT.

The genes are TRBV6-6 and TRBJ1-4; D remains unclear. The germline CDR1 and CDR2 sequences are MNHNY and SVGAGI (reference sequence). V was shortened by 6 bases and J by 0 bases, with 5 bases between the two germline ends. The CDR3 extends over 13 amino acids. In DNA, the CDR3 is TGTGCCAGCAGCCTAGCAACTAATGAAAAACTGTTTTTT. As protein: CASSLATNEKLFF.

The chain employs TRBV11-3 and TRBJ1-2; 8 positions agree with TRBD1. The V gene's germline CDR1 is SGHNT and CDR2 YENEEA. J lost 1 base, V lost 3 bases, and 10 bases had no gene match. CDR3 length: 17 amino acids. The CDR3 protein is CASSFESGTGYNYGYTF. The CDR3 bases are TGTGCCAGCAGCTTCGAGAGTGGGACAGGTTATAACTATGGCTACACCTTC.

The chain joins TRBV5-1 to TRBJ2-7, with 8 positions matching TRBD2. CDR3 length: 14 amino acids. Germline CDR1 and CDR2: SGHRS and YFSETQ. V lost 2 bases, J lost 6 bases, and 7 bases stayed unmatched. The DNA of the CDR3 is TGCGCCAGCAGCTTAGACGGGGGGGTGGCCGAGCAGTACTTC. Its translation: CASSLDGGVAEQYF.

V gene TRBV11-2 combines with J gene TRBJ2-1; 10 nucleotides align to TRBD1. The CDR3 is 17 residues long. J gave up 8 bases and V 5 bases, and 15 bases lay outside the gene matches. CDR1 is SGHAT, CDR2 FQNNGV, per germline. CDR3 region: CASSPLRQGALIDEQFF. CDR3 bases: TGTGCCAGCAGCCCCCTTAGACAGGGGGCTCTGATCGATGAGCAGTTCTTC.

J is TRBJ2-3 and V is TRBV27; D may be TRBD2 (5 bases). The CDR3 runs 15 residues. Trimming took 7 bases from V and 7 from J, leaving 21 bases between them. Germline V CDR1 and CDR2: MNHEY, SMNVEV (reference sequence). The CDR3, as DNA: TGTGCCAGCACCCACCTCGGGGAAATGGGAAATACGCAGTATTTT. Translated: CASTHLGEMGNTQYF.

The CDR3 sequence is CASTSGGTGGYEQYF. The CDR3 coding sequence is TGTGCCAGCACCTCAGGTGGGACAGGGGGGTACGAGCAGTACTTC. The rearrangement joins TRBV2 to TRBJ2-7; 11 bases match TRBD1. The CDR3 is made up of 15 amino acids. V shed 7 bases, J shed 4 bases, and the junction held 9 bases outside the gene matches. Germline V gene lookup returns CDR1 SNHLY and CDR2 FYNNEI.

Only a few counts were recorded for this clone. The rearrangement links TRBV6-5 to TRBJ1-3, with a tentative D call TRBD1 (6 bases). The CDR3 spans 15 residues. From germline, CDR1 is MNHEY and CDR2 SVGAGI. Deletions cut 6 bases from V and 0 bases from J, with 12 bases between. Written as DNA, the CDR3 is TGTGCCAGCAGAATGGACAGCATCTCTGGAAACACCATATATTTT. Translated, it gives CASRMDSISGNTIYF.

J is TRBJ2-2 and V is TRBV7-6, with D tentatively TRBD1 (5 bases). Deletions cut 5 bases from V and 4 bases from J, with 17 bases between. CDR1 and CDR2 from the germline V gene are SGHVS and FNYEAQ. The CDR3 totals 16 residues. Written as DNA, the CDR3 is TGTGCCAGCAGCCCAGTCGCCCAGGGCCCCACCGGGGAGCTGTTTTTT. It yields the protein CASSPVAQGPTGELFF.